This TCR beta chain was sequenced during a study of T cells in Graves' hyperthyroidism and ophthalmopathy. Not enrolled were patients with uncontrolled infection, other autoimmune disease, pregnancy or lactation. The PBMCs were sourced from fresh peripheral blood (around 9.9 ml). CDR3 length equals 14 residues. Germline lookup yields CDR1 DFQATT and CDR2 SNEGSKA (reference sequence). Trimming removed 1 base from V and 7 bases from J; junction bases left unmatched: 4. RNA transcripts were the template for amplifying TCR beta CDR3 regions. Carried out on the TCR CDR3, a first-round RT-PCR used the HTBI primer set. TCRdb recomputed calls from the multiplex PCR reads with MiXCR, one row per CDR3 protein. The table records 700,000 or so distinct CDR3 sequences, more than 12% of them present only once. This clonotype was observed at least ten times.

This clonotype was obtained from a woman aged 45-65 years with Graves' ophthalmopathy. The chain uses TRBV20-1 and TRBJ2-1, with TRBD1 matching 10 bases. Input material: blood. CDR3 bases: TGCAGTGCTAGAGGTGACAGGGGGCGTAATGAGCAGTTCTTC. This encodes CSARGDRGRNEQFF.